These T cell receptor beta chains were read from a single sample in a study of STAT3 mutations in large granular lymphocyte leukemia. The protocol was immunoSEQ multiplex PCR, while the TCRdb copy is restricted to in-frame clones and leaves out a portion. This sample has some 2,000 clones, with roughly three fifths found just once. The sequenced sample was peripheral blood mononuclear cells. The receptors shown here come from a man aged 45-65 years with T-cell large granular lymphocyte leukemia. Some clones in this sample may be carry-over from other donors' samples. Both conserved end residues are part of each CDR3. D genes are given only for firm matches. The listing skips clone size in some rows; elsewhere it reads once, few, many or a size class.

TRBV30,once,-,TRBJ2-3,CAWSVRSARDTQYF,TGTGCCTGGAGTGTACGGTCTGCCCGGGATACGCAGTATTTT
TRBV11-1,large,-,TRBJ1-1,CASSLLYGSGTEAFF,TGTGCCAGCAGCTTGCTTTACGGGAGTGGCACTGAAGCTTTCTTT
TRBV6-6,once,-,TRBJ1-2,CASSYFGQNLGYTF,TGTGCCAGCAGTTACTTCGGACAGAATCTTGGCTACACCTTC
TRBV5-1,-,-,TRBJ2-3,CASSLGGRDTQYF,TGCGCCAGCAGCTTGGGGGGCCGCGATACGCAGTATTTT
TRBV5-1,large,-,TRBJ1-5,CASSSDGSNQPQHF,TGCGCCAGCAGCTCTGACGGTAGCAATCAGCCCCAGCATTTT
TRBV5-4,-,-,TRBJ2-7,CASTRRGLSSYEQYF,TGTGCCAGCACCCGGCGTGGCTTAAGCTCCTACGAGCAGTACTTC
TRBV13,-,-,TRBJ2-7,CASSREVGGQYF,TGTGCCAGCAGCCGAGAGGTCGGAGGGCAGTACTTC
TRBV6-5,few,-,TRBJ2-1,CASSREQDIDEQFF,TGTGCCAGCAGTCGCGAACAGGATATCGATGAGCAGTTCTTC
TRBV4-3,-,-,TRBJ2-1,CASRPEGSREQFF,TGCGCCAGCAGGCCCGAGGGTTCTAGGGAGCAGTTCTTC
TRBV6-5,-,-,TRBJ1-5,CASSYSHGSNQPQHF,TGTGCCAGCAGTTATAGTCACGGTAGCAATCAGCCCCAGCATTTT
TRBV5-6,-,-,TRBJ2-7,CASSLRSGVFSYEQYF,TGTGCCAGCAGCTTGAGATCTGGGGTCTTCTCCTACGAGCAGTACTTC
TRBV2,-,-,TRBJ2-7,CASSLGNYEQYF,TGTGCCAGCAGTTTAGGGAACTACGAGCAGTACTTC
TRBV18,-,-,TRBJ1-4,CASSRITANVPTNEKLFF,TGTGCCAGCTCACGGATCACAGCTAATGTTCCGACTAATGAAAAACTGTTTTTT
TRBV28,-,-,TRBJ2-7,CASSLRAYEQYF,TGTGCCAGCAGTTTAAGGGCCTACGAGCAGTACTTC
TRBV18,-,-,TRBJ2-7,CASSPRVGSYEQYF,TGTGCCAGCTCACCAAGGGTGGGTTCCTACGAGCAGTACTTC
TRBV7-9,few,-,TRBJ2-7,CASSRVSEQYF,TGTGCCAGCAGCAGGGTGAGCGAGCAGTACTTC
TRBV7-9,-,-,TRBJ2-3,CASSLGMVADTQYF,TGTGCCAGCAGCTTAGGGATGGTGGCAGATACGCAGTATTTT
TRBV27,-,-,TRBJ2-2,CASSLTGNTGELFF,TGTGCCAGCAGTTTAACCGGGAACACCGGGGAGCTGTTTTTT
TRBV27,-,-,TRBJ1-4,CASSPQGSGEKLFF,TGTGCCAGCAGTCCACAGGGAAGTGGTGAAAAACTGTTTTTT
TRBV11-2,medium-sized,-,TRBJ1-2,CASSLGGLRVGYTF,TGTGCCAGCAGCTTGGGGGGCCTGAGGGTCGGCTACACCTTC
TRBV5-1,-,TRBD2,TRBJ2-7,CASSLGLAIMTGEQYF,TGCGCCAGCAGCCTGGGACTAGCGATTATGACGGGCGAGCAGTACTTC
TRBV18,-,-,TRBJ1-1,CASSPDNRAGGSAFF,TGTGCCAGCTCACCAGATAATAGGGCCGGCGGGTCAGCTTTCTTT
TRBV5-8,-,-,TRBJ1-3,CASSFQGSGNTIYF,TGTGCCAGCAGCTTTCAGGGATCCGGAAACACCATATATTTT
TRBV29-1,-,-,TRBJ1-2,CSVELQGHHGYTF,TGCAGCGTTGAACTCCAGGGACACCATGGCTACACCTTC
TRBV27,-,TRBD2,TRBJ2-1,CASSLSGTSGEQFF,TGTGCCAGCAGTCTATCCGGGACTAGCGGTGAGCAGTTCTTC
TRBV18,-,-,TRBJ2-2,CASSPDSSTGELFF,TGTGCCAGCTCACCGGACAGTTCTACCGGGGAGCTGTTTTTT
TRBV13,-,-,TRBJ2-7,CASSFVGGKYEQYF,TGTGCCAGCAGCTTCGTAGGAGGGAAATACGAGCAGTACTTC
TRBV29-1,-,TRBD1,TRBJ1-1,CSAGQGGTEAFF,TGCAGCGCGGGACAGGGAGGAACTGAAGCTTTCTTT
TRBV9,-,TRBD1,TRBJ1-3,CASSTQGVSGNTIYF,TGTGCCAGCAGCACACAGGGGGTCTCTGGAAACACCATATATTTT
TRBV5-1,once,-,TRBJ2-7,CASSLDTYEQYF,TGCGCCAGCAGCTTGGACACTTACGAGCAGTACTTC
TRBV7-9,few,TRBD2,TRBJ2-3,CASSLEGAGVSGDTQYF,TGTGCCAGCAGCTTAGAAGGGGCGGGAGTGTCGGGGGATACGCAGTATTTT
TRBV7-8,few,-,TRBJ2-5,CASSPTIQETQYF,TGTGCCAGCAGCCCGACTATTCAAGAGACCCAGTACTTC
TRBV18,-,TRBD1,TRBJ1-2,CASSPFEGQGYGYTF,TGTGCCAGCTCACCGTTTGAGGGACAGGGGTATGGCTACACCTTC
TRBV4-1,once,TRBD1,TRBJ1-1,CASSHGTGSTEAFF,TGCGCCAGCAGCCACGGGACAGGGTCCACTGAAGCTTTCTTT
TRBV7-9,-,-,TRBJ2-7,CASSLTGTPRYEQYF,TGTGCCAGCAGCTTAACCGGGACCCCGAGGTACGAGCAGTACTTC
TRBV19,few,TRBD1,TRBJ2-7,CASSIWDRSYEQYF,TGTGCCAGTAGTATTTGGGACAGGTCCTACGAGCAGTACTTC
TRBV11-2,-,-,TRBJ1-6,CASSSRSTGNSPLHF,TGTGCCAGCAGCTCCCGCTCTACCGGGAATTCACCCCTCCACTTT
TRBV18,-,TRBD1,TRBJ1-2,CASSPGQSSGYTF,TGTGCCAGCTCACCGGGACAGAGCTCAGGCTACACCTTC
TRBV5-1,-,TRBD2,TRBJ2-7,CASSLSGVPYEQYF,TGCGCCAGCAGCTTGAGCGGGGTCCCCTACGAGCAGTACTTC
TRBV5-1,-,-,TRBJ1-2,CASSLYTSNYGYTF,TGCGCCAGCAGCTTGTATACATCTAACTATGGCTACACCTTC
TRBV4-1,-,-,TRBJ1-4,CASSPYFATNEKLFF,TGCGCCAGCAGCCCCTATTTTGCAACTAATGAAAAACTGTTTTTT
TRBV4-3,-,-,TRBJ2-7,CASSQGTQTYEQYF,TGCGCCAGCAGCCAAGGGACCCAAACCTACGAGCAGTACTTC
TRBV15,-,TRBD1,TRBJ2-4,CAITGTGKNIQYF,TGTGCCATTACGGGGACAGGAAAAAACATTCAGTACTTC
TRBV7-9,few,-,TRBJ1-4,CASSLRTVGEKLFF,TGTGCCAGCAGCTTGAGGACGGTTGGTGAAAAACTGTTTTTT
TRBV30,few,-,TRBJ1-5,CAWSVWGNQPQHF,TGTGCCTGGAGTGTCTGGGGGAATCAGCCCCAGCATTTT
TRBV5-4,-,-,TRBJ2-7,CASSPDAFSYEQYF,TGTGCCAGCAGCCCGGACGCGTTCTCCTACGAGCAGTACTTC
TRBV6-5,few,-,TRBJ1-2,CASSYSKGLANYGYTF,TGTGCCAGCAGTTACTCGAAAGGATTAGCTAACTATGGCTACACCTTC
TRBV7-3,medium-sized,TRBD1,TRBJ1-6,CASSPGQGDSPLHF,TGTGCCAGCAGCCCCGGACAGGGAGATTCACCCCTCCACTTT
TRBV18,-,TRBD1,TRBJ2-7,CASSPTGTGAYEQYF,TGTGCCAGCTCACCTACTGGGACAGGGGCCTACGAGCAGTACTTC
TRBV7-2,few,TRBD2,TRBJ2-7,CASSQGLAGGQVEQYF,TGTGCCAGCAGCCAGGGACTAGCGGGAGGGCAGGTCGAGCAGTACTTC
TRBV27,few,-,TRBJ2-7,CASSFLRRENEQYF,TGTGCCAGCAGTTTTCTCCGTCGGGAGAATGAGCAGTACTTC
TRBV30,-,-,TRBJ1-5,CAWSEGNQPQHF,TGTGCCTGGAGCGAAGGGAATCAGCCCCAGCATTTT
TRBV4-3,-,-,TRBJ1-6,CASNDMGRASYNSPLHF,TGCGCCAGTAACGACATGGGGAGAGCCTCCTATAATTCACCCCTCCACTTT
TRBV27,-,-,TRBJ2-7,CASRIAGTSNGEQYF,TGTGCCAGCAGGATAGCCGGGACCTCAAATGGCGAGCAGTACTTC
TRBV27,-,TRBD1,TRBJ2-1,CASSPTGALPHNEQFF,TGTGCCAGCAGTCCTACAGGGGCCCTACCCCACAATGAGCAGTTCTTC
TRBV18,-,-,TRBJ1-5,CASSPDRGGNQPQHF,TGTGCCAGCTCACCGGACAGAGGAGGGAATCAGCCCCAGCATTTT
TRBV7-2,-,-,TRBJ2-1,CASSLAGKNEQFF,TGTGCCAGCAGCTTAGCTGGCAAAAATGAGCAGTTCTTC
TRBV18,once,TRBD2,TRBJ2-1,CASSPLPGLAGGEQFF,TGTGCCAGCTCACCACTGCCGGGACTAGCGGGAGGTGAGCAGTTCTTC
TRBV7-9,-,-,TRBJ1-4,CASSLARQGGVNNEKLFF,TGTGCCAGCAGCTTAGCGAGGCAAGGGGGGGTTAATAATGAAAAACTGTTTTTT